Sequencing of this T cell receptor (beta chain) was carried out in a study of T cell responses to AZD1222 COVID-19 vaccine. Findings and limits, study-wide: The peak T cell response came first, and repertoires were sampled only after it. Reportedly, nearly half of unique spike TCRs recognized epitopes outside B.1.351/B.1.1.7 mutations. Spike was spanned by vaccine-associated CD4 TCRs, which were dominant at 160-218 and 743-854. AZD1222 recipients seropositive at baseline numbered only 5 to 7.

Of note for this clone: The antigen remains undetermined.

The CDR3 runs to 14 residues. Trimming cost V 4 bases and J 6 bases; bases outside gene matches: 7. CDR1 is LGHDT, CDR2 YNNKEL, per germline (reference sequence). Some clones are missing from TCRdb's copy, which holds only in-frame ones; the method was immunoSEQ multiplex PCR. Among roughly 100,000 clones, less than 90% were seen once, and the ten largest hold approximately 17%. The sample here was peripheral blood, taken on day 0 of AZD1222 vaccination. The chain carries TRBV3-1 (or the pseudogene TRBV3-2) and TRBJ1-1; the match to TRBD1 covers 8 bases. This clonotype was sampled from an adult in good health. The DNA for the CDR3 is TGTGCCAGCAGCCTTATACAGGGGGAGTCTGAAGCTTTCTTT. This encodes CASSLIQGESEAFF.